This T cell receptor beta chain derives from a study of response to subunit inactivated influenza vaccine. Study-wide results and caveats: Only a handful of new T cells, the authors suggested, are recruited with each seasonal influenza vaccination.

In this sample, this clonotype turned up a few times. What it recognizes is unknown. TCRdb called the RT-PCR reads again in MiXCR, with one record for every CDR3 protein. The sample records hundreds of thousands of distinct CDR3 sequences, 15% to 20% being singletons. The J segment lost 0 bases and the V segment lost 7 bases, leaving 6 bases of the junction unmatched. Germline values: CDR1 SEHNR, CDR2 FQNEAQ (reference sequence). The CDR3 runs to 15 residues. The receptor comes from a man aged 50 to 75 who received an inactivated influenza vaccine. Source: CD4+ T cells sorted from PBMCs, taken around 25 months after vaccination. This chain links TRBV7-9 with TRBJ2-1, with 7 bases fitting TRBD2. The chain's CDR3 is CASNGGGASYNEQFF. The CDR3 DNA sequence: TGTGCCAGCAACGGCGGGGGAGCCTCCTACAATGAGCAGTTCTTC.